This T cell receptor (beta chain) emerged from a study of blood T cell repertoires in COVID-19. In the study overall: Samples came from the United States, Italy and Spain, spanning acute and convalescent COVID-19.

Methods used by the authors: Amplified reference gene primers provided the basis for estimating nucleated cell counts. Method: immunoSEQ multiplex PCR; TCRdb's copy keeps in-frame clones and lacks some. That table gives V, J and clone size, and the DNA gave D and trimming. The table includes a few hundred thousand clones, roughly 80% detected once. V gave up 4 bases and J gave up 3 bases, with 10 bases separating them. Germline V gives CDR1 SGHVS, CDR2 FQNEAQ. The CDR3 is 14 amino acids. This receptor was identified in a young man with active or convalescent COVID-19. The sequenced sample consisted of peripheral blood. The V gene is TRBV7-8, the J gene TRBJ1-5, with D hard to call. This CDR3 reads CASSSGGLNQPQHF. The CDR3, as DNA: TGTGCCAGCAGCTCCGGAGGCCTCAATCAGCCCCAGCATTTT.